This T cell receptor (beta chain) comes out of a study of cytomegalovirus exposure and HLA in healthy donors. Concerning this clone: Antigen: not known.

Study-wide results and limits: The authors judged a highly shared variant cluster likely a sequencing artifact. Some V segments could not be told apart, so they were left out, TRBV6-2 and TRBV6-3 among them. Upon later analysis, TCR association rates were observed to vary by HLA locus, being highest for DRB1 and lowest for HLA-C.

This CDR3 is built from 15 residues. Trimming cost V 6 bases and J 0 bases; bases outside gene matches: 3. Germline V gene data show CDR1 as MNHNS and CDR2 as SASEGT. Researchers ran the PCR with 60 Vbeta and 13 Jbeta primers. The assay was immunoSEQ multiplex PCR, and TCRdb's table has in-frame clones only and misses some. The sample lists about 170,000 clones, 79% occurring once. Donors had nominal health at sampling but likely had unrecorded immune exposures. Input material: PBMCs. The chain joins TRBV6-1 to TRBJ1-5, with 9 bases that match TRBD1. The receptor was isolated from a woman aged 45-60 years in good health and CMV-seronegative. CDR3 nucleotide sequence: TGTGCCAGCAGCCGGGACAGGGCTAGCAATCAGCCCCAGCATTTT. Its translation: CASSRDRASNQPQHF.